One sample yielded the 21 T cell receptor beta chains listed below, sequenced in a study of T cell repertoires in cytomegalovirus infection. TCRdb called the reads again in MiXCR, with one record for every CDR3 protein. This table has approximately 500,000 distinct CDR3 sequences, about 25% appearing once. Material: PBMCs. All receptors derive from a human donor in good health (CMV status not recorded). Some clones in this sample may be carry-over from other donors' samples.

The V gene is TRBV24-1, the J gene TRBJ2-3; 9 nucleotides line up with TRBD2. The CDR3 has 17 amino acids. Germline CDR1 is KGHDR and CDR2 is SFDVKD. The ends lost 7 bases at V and 3 bases at J; junction bases unmatched: 13. DNA of the CDR3: TGTGCCACCAGCGGTCCCCCGGGACTAGCCCTAACAGATACGCAGTATTTT. This gives the protein CATSGPPGLALTDTQYF.

The chain carries TRBV12-3 or TRBV12-4 and TRBJ1-5; D gene unclear. Deletions cut 4 bases from V and 5 bases from J, with 9 bases between. This CDR3 spans 13 amino acids. This CDR3 reads CASSSLGYQPQHF. The CDR3 DNA is TGTGCCAGCAGTTCCCTTGGCTATCAGCCCCAGCATTTT.

This clonotype was seen a few times. This chain connects TRBV6-2 or TRBV6-3 to TRBJ2-1; 10 bases fit TRBD2. This CDR3 contains 18 residues. CDR1 is MNHEY, CDR2 SVGEGT, per germline. V lost 5 bases, J lost 0 bases, and 10 bases stayed unmatched. The CDR3 sequence is CASSGRTSGYSSYNEQFF. The CDR3 DNA sequence: TGTGCCAGCAGTGGCCGGACTAGCGGATATAGCTCCTACAATGAGCAGTTCTTC.

This clonotype was observed a handful of times. The chain carries TRBV12-3 or TRBV12-4 and TRBJ1-1; D is ambiguous. This CDR3 spans 15 amino acids. Trimming pared 3 bases from V and 1 base from J, leaving 12 bases between. Written as DNA, the CDR3 is TGTGCCAGCAGTTTGAGCCTGGGTAGGAACACTGAAGCTTTCTTT. Its protein product is CASSLSLGRNTEAFF.

The rearrangement uses TRBV6-2 or TRBV6-3 and TRBJ2-1, with D uncertain. Between the trimmed V and J ends, which lost 2 bases and 2 bases, there was a span of 13 bases. Germline values: CDR1 MNHEY, CDR2 SVGEGT. The CDR3 loop spans 16 amino acids. CDR3 protein: CASSYSSRVAYNEQFF. In DNA, the CDR3 is TGTGCCAGCAGTTACAGTAGTCGGGTTGCCTACAATGAGCAGTTCTTC.

This chain joins TRBV27 and TRBJ2-5, with a tentative D call TRBD1 (6 bases). The CDR3 spans 13 residues. Between the trimmed V and J ends, which lost 9 bases and 1 base, there was a span of 12 bases. Looked up from germline, CDR1 is MNHEY and CDR2 is SMNVEV (reference sequence). In DNA form, the CDR3 reads TGTGCCAGTGGGACACCAACCCAAGAGACCCAGTACTTC. Its translation is CASGTPTQETQYF.

The CDR3 sequence is CASSPTSSVDTQYF. CDR3 nucleotide sequence: TGCGCCAGCAGTCCGACTAGCAGCGTAGATACGCAGTATTTT. The genes are TRBV23-1 and TRBJ2-3; 7 positions match TRBD2. TRBV23-1 is identified as an open reading frame with a role that is uncertain. V lost 4 bases to trimming and J lost 5 bases; unmatched junction nucleotides: 6. The CDR3 contains 14 residues.

This rearrangement joins TRBV20-1 to TRBJ1-1; 7 positions agree with TRBD1. The V gene's germline CDR1 is DFQATT and CDR2 SNEGSKA (reference sequence). The CDR3 covers 13 residues. V trimming: 5 bases; J trimming: 0 bases; junction bases outside the gene matches: 3. CDR3 in DNA: TGCAGTGCTCGGGGGACAGTGAACACTGAAGCTTTCTTT. It translates to CSARGTVNTEAFF.

This clonotype came up many times. The genes are TRBV10-3 and TRBJ1-2, with TRBD1 matching over 10 bases. Unmatched junction bases numbered 6, after V lost 2 bases and J lost 0 bases. Germline CDR1 reads ENHRY; CDR2 reads SYGVKD. The CDR3 loop spans 17 amino acids. The CDR3 coding sequence is TGTGCCATCAGTGAGGGGGACAGGGGTTCCTCTAACTATGGCTACACCTTC. It encodes CAISEGDRGSSNYGYTF.

In its sample, this clonotype was seen a few times. The chain has TRBV5-6 and TRBJ1-4; D is perhaps TRBD1 (6 bases). Germline lookup yields CDR1 SGHDT and CDR2 YYEEEE. Trimming took 4 bases from V and 7 from J, leaving 17 bases between them. This CDR3 has 15 residues. The DNA for the CDR3 is TGTGCCAGCAGCCCCGGGGGGGGCTTAAGTGAAAAACTGTTTTTT. Amino acids: CASSPGGGLSEKLFF.

This clonotype was recorded a few times. This sequence joins TRBV19 and TRBJ2-3; 10 bases line up with TRBD1. The length of the CDR3 is 16 residues. The V gene end was trimmed by 5 bases and the J gene end by 2 bases; junction bases not matched to a gene: 7. CDR1 LNHDA and CDR2 SQIVND come from the germline V gene (reference sequence). This CDR3 reads CASSVGQGGNTDTQYF. The CDR3 nucleotides are TGTGCCAGTAGTGTCGGACAGGGGGGGAACACAGATACGCAGTATTTT.

This clonotype was detected only a few times. The chain couples TRBV7-9 to TRBJ1-1; TRBD1 matches at 7 bases. This CDR3 has 12 residues. V lost 8 bases and J lost 5; bases outside the gene matches: 5. The germline V gene encodes CDR1 SEHNR and CDR2 FQNEAQ (reference sequence). The CDR3 spells CASVRGQTEAFF. CDR3 DNA: TGTGCCAGCGTTAGGGGGCAAACTGAAGCTTTCTTT.

This clonotype showed up many times. This sequence joins TRBV7-3 and TRBJ2-3; D may be TRBD1 or TRBD2 (5 bases each). The CDR3 extends over 14 amino acids. Germline assignment: CDR1 SGHTA and CDR2 FQGTGA. Trimming left V 4 bases short and J 5 bases short, with 13 bases between. CDR3 amino acids: CASSSGRAGDTQYF. The CDR3 coding sequence is TGTGCCAGCAGCTCGGGCAGGGCGGGAGATACGCAGTATTTT. Full variable domain (missing parts from reference TRBV7-3 and TRBJ2-3): GAGVSQTPSNKVTEKGKYVELRCDPISGHTALYWYRQSLGQGPEFLIYFQGTGAADDSGLPNDRFFAVRPEGSVSTLKIQRTERGDSAVYLCASSSGRAGDTQYFGPGTRLTVL.

This clonotype was seen only once. The V gene is TRBV5-6, the J gene TRBJ2-2; 8 positions match TRBD2. This CDR3 contains 14 residues. With V trimmed by 4 bases and J by 6 bases, 5 bases remained unmatched. CDR1 is SGHDT and CDR2 is YYEEEE in the germline V gene. The CDR3 loop is CASSPGGAPGELFF. CDR3 in DNA: TGTGCCAGCAGCCCGGGGGGGGCCCCCGGGGAGCTGTTTTTT.

There are many counts of this clonotype. The V gene is TRBV19, the J gene TRBJ1-2; D is uncertain. The V end lost 6 bases, the J end lost 1 base, and 6 bases lay between the germline ends. The CDR3 spans 12 residues. The germline V gene encodes CDR1 LNHDA and CDR2 SQIVND (reference sequence). The CDR3 DNA sequence: TGTGCCAGTAGCCCAGATAACTATGGCTACACCTTC. Translation gives CASSPDNYGYTF.

V gene TRBV25-1 combines with J gene TRBJ1-6, with unresolved D. The CDR3 is made up of 13 amino acids. Germline V gene lookup returns CDR1 MGHDK and CDR2 SYGVNS. V lost 10 bases, J lost 10 bases, and 17 bases lay in between. The CDR3 here is CATSVGQESPLHF. The DNA for the CDR3 is TGTGCCACCTCTGTGGGCCAGGAATCACCCCTCCACTTT.

This clonotype came up a few times. The V gene is TRBV5-4, the J gene TRBJ1-4; TRBD1 aligns across 7 bases. Germline CDR1 reads SGHNT; CDR2 reads YYREEE (reference sequence). The CDR3 is 15 residues long. V trimming: 3 bases; J trimming: 10 bases; junction bases outside the gene matches: 12. The CDR3 reads CASSYTEGALGKLFF. CDR3 sequence (DNA): TGTGCCAGCAGCTATACGGAGGGGGCGCTGGGAAAACTGTTTTTT.

The chain employs TRBV7-3 and TRBJ2-3; D possibly corresponds to TRBD1 (5 bases). This CDR3 comprises 16 residues. Germline values: CDR1 SGHTA, CDR2 FQGTGA. V shed 1 base and J shed 3 bases, with 14 bases lying between them. The CDR3, as DNA: TGTGCCAGCAGCTTAAAGCAGGGTACAATGACAGATACGCAGTATTTT. Translation: CASSLKQGTMTDTQYF.

The genes are TRBV5-1 and TRBJ1-6, with TRBD1 as a possible D gene (5 bases). The CDR3 is made up of 16 amino acids. CDR1 SGHRS and CDR2 YFSETQ come from the germline V gene. V dropped 0 bases and J dropped 6 bases, with 13 bases sitting between them. CDR3 nucleotide sequence: TGCGCCAGCAGCTTGGATACGGGACTCGGTAATTCACCCCTCCACTTT. Translating gives CASSLDTGLGNSPLHF.

This clonotype occurred many times. The chain carries TRBV7-8 and TRBJ2-3, with 13 bases lining up with TRBD2. CDR3 length: 17 residues. Per germline, CDR1 SGHVS and CDR2 FQNEAQ. Losses at the gene ends were 5 bases for V and 6 bases for J; bases not matched to a gene: 11. CDR3 loop: CASSTRTSGSQLDTQYF. For the CDR3, the DNA is TGTGCCAGCAGCACAAGGACTAGCGGGAGTCAGCTCGATACGCAGTATTTT.

This clonotype appeared once. V gene TRBV7-8 combines with J gene TRBJ2-1; 9 positions agree with TRBD1. Germline V gene data show CDR1 as SGHVS and CDR2 as FQNEAQ. Unmatched junction bases numbered 6, after V lost 3 bases and J lost 6 bases. The CDR3 contains 15 residues. The CDR3 nucleotides are TGTGCCAGCAGCTTTCCGGGACAGGGAACCAATGAGCAGTTCTTC. Residues: CASSFPGQGTNEQFF. The complete variable domain, with remaining parts taken from reference TRBV7-8 and TRBJ2-1, reads GAGVSQSPRYKVAKRGQDVALRCDPISGHVSLFWYQQALGQGPEFLTYFQNEAQLDKSGLPSDRFFAERPEGSVSTLKIQRTQQEDSAVYLCASSFPGQGTNEQFFGPGTRLTVL.